A single sample is the source of the 9 T cell receptor beta chains below, sequenced in a study of identical twins' blood T cells. TCRdb analysed the 5' RACE reads with MiXCR anew, one entry per CDR3 protein. The sample records 350,000 to 450,000 distinct CDR3 sequences, roughly 27% being singletons. Sequenced material: PBMCs. All receptors derive from a woman aged 18 to 49 in good health.

This clonotype was detected only a few times. The CDR3 spells CASSPWTGLDTEAFF. The CDR3, as DNA: TGTGCCAGCAGCCCCTGGACAGGGTTAGACACTGAAGCTTTCTTT. The V gene is TRBV7-2, the J gene TRBJ1-1; TRBD1 agrees at 8 bases. This CDR3 is built from 15 residues. CDR1 SGHTA and CDR2 FQGNSA come from the germline V gene. V lost 5 bases, J lost 3 bases, and 8 bases stayed unmatched.

This chain uses TRBV7-3 with TRBJ2-3, with 11 bases that match TRBD2. CDR3 size: 15 residues. V shed 6 bases, J shed 0 bases, and the junction held 2 bases outside the gene matches. Per germline, CDR1 SGHTA and CDR2 FQGTGA. CDR3 sequence (DNA): TGTGCCAGCAGTCGACTAGCGGGGAGCACAGATACGCAGTATTTT. It translates to CASSRLAGSTDTQYF.

V usage is TRBV6-2 or TRBV6-3 and J usage is TRBJ2-3; no clear D gene. The CDR3 loop spans 14 amino acids. Trimming shortened V by 6 bases and J by 1 base, and 11 bases separated the two germline ends. Germline assignment: CDR1 MNHEY and CDR2 SVGEGT. CDR3 protein: CASSRRVRTDTQYF. The CDR3 coding sequence is TGTGCCAGCAGCAGACGCGTACGCACAGATACGCAGTATTTT.

V is TRBV18 and J is TRBJ2-7; the D gene is possibly TRBD1 (6 bases). V shed 6 bases and J shed 3 bases, with 18 bases lying between them. CDR1 is KGHSH, CDR2 LQKENI, per germline. The CDR3 consists of 15 residues. CDR3 protein: CASSPTPQGSYEQYF. The CDR3 nucleotides are TGTGCCAGCTCCCCGACTCCCCAGGGGAGCTACGAGCAGTACTTC. Complete variable domain (other parts from reference TRBV18 and TRBJ2-7): NAGVMQNPRHLVRRRGQEARLRCSPMKGHSHVYWYRQLPEEGLKFMVYLQKENIIDESGMPKERFSAEFPKEGPSILRIQQVVRGDSAAYFCASSPTPQGSYEQYFGPGTRLTVT.

The V and J genes are TRBV3-1 and TRBJ1-6, with 7 positions matching TRBD1. Germline loops: CDR1 LGHDT, CDR2 YNNKEL (reference sequence). This CDR3 spans 16 amino acids. V was pared by 4 bases and J by 5 bases, with 8 bases of the junction left unmatched. CDR3 sequence (DNA): TGTGCCAGCAGCCGCCGAGGGGGCCCTAATAATTCACCCCTCCACTTT. As protein: CASSRRGGPNNSPLHF.

V and J are TRBV5-1 and TRBJ1-1; D might be TRBD1 (6 bases). The length of the CDR3 is 15 residues. Trimming removed 4 bases at V and 0 bases at J, with 13 bases between. Germline V gene lookup returns CDR1 SGHRS and CDR2 YFSETQ. CDR3 nucleotide sequence: TGCGCCAGCAGCACTGGGGGGGCCCTGAACACTGAAGCTTTCTTT. This translates into CASSTGGALNTEAFF. The full variable domain, completed using reference TRBV5-1 and TRBJ1-1, is KAGVTQTPRYLIKTRGQQVTLSCSPISGHRSVSWYQQTPGQGLQFLFEYFSETQRNKGNFPGRFSGRQFSNSRSEMNVSTLELGDSALYLCASSTGGALNTEAFFGQGTRLTVV.

The rearrangement uses TRBV29-1 and TRBJ1-4; D is possibly TRBD1 (5 bases). Trimming took off 3 bases at V and 12 bases at J, with 14 bases between the two ends. Germline CDR1 reads SQVTM; CDR2 reads ANQGSEA. This CDR3 has 12 residues. For the CDR3, the DNA is TGCAGCGTTGAGGCAGGGACTGGTCAACTGTTTTTT. Translated, it gives CSVEAGTGQLFF.

This clonotype was seen only a few times. The rearrangement links TRBV7-2 to TRBJ1-1; D uncertain. V was clipped by 2 bases and J by 5 bases, with 12 bases between them. CDR1 and CDR2 from the germline V gene are SGHTA and FQGNSA. The CDR3 totals 14 residues. The CDR3 spells CASSLLGVGTEAFF. CDR3 in DNA: TGTGCCAGCAGCTTACTCGGAGTAGGAACTGAAGCTTTCTTT. Based on the CDR3 plus reference TRBV7-2 and TRBJ1-1, the full variable domain is GAGVSQSPSNKVTEKGKDVELRCDPISGHTALYWYRQSLGQGLEFLIYFQGNSAPDKSGLPSDRFSAERTGGSVSTLTIQRTQQEDSAVYLCASSLLGVGTEAFFGQGTRLTVV.

The genes are TRBV4-1 and TRBJ1-3; no firm D call. Germline lookup yields CDR1 MGHRA and CDR2 YSYEKL. CDR3 length: 14 amino acids. V lost 4 bases to trimming and J lost 5 bases, with 12 bases between them. Here the CDR3 DNA reads TGCGCCAGCAGCCCCTCGGCACCTAGAAACACCATATATTTT. Encoded protein: CASSPSAPRNTIYF.